This T cell receptor (beta chain) was found in a study of blood T cell repertoires in COVID-19. The table came from immunoSEQ multiplex PCR; TCRdb's copy has only in-frame clones and leaves some out. The table shows 250,000 or so clones, with around 90% occurring only once. Sequenced sample: PBMCs or T cells enriched from blood (not recorded which). The sequence was obtained from a man between 35 and 55 years old who had been exposed to COVID-19.

CDR3 region: CASSYDRVGQPQHF. The CDR3 nucleotides read TGTGCCAGCAGTTACGACAGGGTTGGGCAGCCCCAGCATTTT. The chain combines TRBV6-5 with TRBJ1-5, with 7 nucleotides matching TRBD1. The CDR3 extends over 14 amino acids. The V gene end was trimmed by 2 bases and the J gene end by 7 bases; junction bases not matched to a gene: 5. Per germline, CDR1 MNHEY and CDR2 SVGAGI.